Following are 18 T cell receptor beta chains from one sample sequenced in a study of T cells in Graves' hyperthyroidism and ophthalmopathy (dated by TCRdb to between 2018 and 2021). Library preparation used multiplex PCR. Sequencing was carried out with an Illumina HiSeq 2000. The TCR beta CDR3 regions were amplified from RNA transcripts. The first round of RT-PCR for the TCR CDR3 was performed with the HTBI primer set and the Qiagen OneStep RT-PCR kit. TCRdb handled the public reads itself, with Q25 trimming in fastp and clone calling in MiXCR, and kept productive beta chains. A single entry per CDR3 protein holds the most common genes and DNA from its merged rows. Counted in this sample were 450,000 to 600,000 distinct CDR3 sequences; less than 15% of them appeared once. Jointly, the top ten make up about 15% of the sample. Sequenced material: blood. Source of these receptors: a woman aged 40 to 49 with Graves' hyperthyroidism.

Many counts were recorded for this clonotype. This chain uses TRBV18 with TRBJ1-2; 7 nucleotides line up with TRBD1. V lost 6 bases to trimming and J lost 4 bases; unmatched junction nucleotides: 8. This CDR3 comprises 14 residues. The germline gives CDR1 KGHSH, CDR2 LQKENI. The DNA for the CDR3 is TGTGCCAGCTCCGCAGAACAGGGGCCCTATGGCTACACCTTC. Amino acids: CASSAEQGPYGYTF.

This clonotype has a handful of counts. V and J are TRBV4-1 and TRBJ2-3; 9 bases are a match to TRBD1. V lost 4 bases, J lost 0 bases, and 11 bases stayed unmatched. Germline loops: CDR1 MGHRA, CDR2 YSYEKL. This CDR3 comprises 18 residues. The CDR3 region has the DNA TGCGCCAGCAGCCCACGGGACAGGGACCGTCCTAGCACAGATACGCAGTATTTT. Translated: CASSPRDRDRPSTDTQYF.

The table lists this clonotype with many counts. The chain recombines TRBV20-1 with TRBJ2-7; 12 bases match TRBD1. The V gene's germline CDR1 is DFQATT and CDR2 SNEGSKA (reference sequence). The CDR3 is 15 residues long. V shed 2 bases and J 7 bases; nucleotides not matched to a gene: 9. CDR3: CSARPPGQGAGEQYF. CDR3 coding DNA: TGCAGTGCTAGACCCCCGGGACAGGGGGCGGGGGAGCAGTACTTC.

The CDR3, as DNA: TGTGCCAGCAGTTTCCAATCAACCGGGGAGCTGTTTTTT. Its translation is CASSFQSTGELFF. This chain connects TRBV6-2 or TRBV6-3 to TRBJ2-2, with D hard to call. This CDR3 has 13 residues. CDR1 and CDR2 from the germline V gene are MNHEY and SVGEGT. Trimming shortened V by 4 bases and J by 5 bases, and 8 bases separated the two germline ends.

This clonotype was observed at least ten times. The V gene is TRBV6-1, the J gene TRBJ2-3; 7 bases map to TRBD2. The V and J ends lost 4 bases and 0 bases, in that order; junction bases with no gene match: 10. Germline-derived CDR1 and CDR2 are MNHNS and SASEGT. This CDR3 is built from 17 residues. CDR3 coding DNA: TGTGCCAGCAGTGCCCGGGCTAGCGGACCCAGCACAGATACGCAGTATTTT. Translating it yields CASSARASGPSTDTQYF.

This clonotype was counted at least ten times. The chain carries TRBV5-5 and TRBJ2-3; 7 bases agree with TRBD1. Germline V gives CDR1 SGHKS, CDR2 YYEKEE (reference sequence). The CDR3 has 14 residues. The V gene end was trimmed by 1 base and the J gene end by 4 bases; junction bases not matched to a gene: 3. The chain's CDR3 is CASSLPQGSDTQYF. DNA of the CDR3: TGTGCCAGCAGCTTGCCACAGGGGTCAGATACGCAGTATTTT.

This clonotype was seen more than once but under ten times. The CDR3 loop reads CASSVEGVRSPLHF. The CDR3 DNA sequence: TGTGCCAGCAGCGTAGAAGGGGTTCGTTCACCCCTCCACTTT. The gene calls are TRBV9 and TRBJ1-6, with D possibly TRBD1 on 5 matching bases. The germline gives CDR1 SGDLS, CDR2 YYNGEE. Trimming left V 0 bases short and J 9 bases short, with 10 bases between. The CDR3 extends over 14 amino acids.

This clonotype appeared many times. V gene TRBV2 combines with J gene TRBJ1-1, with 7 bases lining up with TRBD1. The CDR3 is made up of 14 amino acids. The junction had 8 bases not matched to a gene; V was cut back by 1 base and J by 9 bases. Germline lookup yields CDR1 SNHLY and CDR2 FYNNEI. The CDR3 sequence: CASSEGTTRGQAFF. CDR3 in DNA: TGTGCCAGCAGTGAAGGGACAACAAGGGGGCAAGCTTTCTTT.

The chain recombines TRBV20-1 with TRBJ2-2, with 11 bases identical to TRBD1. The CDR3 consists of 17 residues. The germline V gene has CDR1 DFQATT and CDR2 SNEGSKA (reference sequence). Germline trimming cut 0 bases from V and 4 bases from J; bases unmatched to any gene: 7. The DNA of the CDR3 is TGCAGTGCTAGAGATCGGACAGGGGGCGCGGGCACCGGGGAGCTGTTTTTT. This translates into CSARDRTGGAGTGELFF.

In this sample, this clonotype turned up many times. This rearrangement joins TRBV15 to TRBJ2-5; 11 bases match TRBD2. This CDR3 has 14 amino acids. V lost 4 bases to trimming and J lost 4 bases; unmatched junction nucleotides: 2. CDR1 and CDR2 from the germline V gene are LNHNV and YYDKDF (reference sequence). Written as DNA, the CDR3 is TGTGCCACCAGCATAGCGGGAGGGTTAGAGACCCAGTACTTC. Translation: CATSIAGGLETQYF.

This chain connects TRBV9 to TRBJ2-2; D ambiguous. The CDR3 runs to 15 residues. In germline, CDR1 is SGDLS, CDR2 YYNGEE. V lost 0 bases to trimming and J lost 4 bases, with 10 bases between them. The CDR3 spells CASSVGGRSTGELFF. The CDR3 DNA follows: TGTGCCAGCAGCGTAGGAGGCAGGAGCACCGGGGAGCTGTTTTTT.

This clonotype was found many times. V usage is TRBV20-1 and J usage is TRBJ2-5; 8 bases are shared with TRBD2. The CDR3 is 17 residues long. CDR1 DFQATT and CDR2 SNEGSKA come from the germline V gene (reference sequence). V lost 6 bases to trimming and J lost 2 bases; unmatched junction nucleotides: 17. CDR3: CSAPGSGTPGGQETQYF. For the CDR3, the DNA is TGCAGTGCCCCCGGTAGCGGGACCCCAGGAGGACAAGAGACCCAGTACTTC.

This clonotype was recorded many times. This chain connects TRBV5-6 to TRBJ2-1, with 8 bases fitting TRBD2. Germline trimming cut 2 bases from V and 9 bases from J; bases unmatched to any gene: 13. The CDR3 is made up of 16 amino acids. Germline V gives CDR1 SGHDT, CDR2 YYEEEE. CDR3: CASSFWFAGGFGEQFF. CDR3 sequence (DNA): TGTGCCAGCAGCTTCTGGTTTGCGGGAGGCTTTGGTGAGCAGTTCTTC.

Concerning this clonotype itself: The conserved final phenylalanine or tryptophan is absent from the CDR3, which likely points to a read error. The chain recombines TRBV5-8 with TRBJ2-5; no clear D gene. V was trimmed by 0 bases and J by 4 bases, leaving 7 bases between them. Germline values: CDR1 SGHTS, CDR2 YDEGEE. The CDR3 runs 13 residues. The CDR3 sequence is CASSLGPGETQYL. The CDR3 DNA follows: TGTGCCAGCAGCTTGGGACCAGGAGAGACCCAGTACTTG.

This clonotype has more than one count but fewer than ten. CDR3 sequence: CASTSIPGTGVNGYTF. The CDR3 nucleotides read TGCGCCAGCACCTCAATCCCCGGGACAGGGGTGAATGGCTACACCTTC. The chain recombines TRBV5-1 with TRBJ1-2; 10 nucleotides agree with TRBD1. The CDR3 consists of 16 residues. CDR1 is SGHRS and CDR2 is YFSETQ in the germline V gene. The trim removed 6 bases at V and 6 bases at J, leaving 14 bases unmatched.

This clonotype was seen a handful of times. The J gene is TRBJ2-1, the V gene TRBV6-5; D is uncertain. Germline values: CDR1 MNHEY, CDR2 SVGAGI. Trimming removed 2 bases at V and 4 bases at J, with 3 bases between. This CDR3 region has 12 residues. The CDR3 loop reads CASSYVYNEQFF. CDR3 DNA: TGTGCCAGCAGTTACGTATACAATGAGCAGTTCTTC.

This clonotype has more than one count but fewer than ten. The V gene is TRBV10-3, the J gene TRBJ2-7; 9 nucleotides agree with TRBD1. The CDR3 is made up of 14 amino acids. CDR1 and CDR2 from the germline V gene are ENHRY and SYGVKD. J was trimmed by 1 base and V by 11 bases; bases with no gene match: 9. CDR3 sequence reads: CASNSDRGSYEQYF. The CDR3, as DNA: TGTGCCTCAAACTCGGACAGGGGATCCTACGAGCAGTACTTC.

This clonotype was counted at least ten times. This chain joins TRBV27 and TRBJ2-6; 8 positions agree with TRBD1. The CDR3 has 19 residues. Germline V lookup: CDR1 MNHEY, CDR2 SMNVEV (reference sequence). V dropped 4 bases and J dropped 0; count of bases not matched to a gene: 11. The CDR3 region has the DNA TGTGCCAGCAGTTCCTTCTTAAGACAGGGGACCTCTGGGGCCAACGTCCTGACTTTC. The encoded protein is CASSSFLRQGTSGANVLTF.